The sequence of this T cell receptor beta chain was determined in a study of T cell changes during pregnancy in multiple sclerosis (dated by TCRdb to between 2017 and 2020). Regarding the study in general: In women with multiple sclerosis, the researchers looked at how the T cell repertoire shifted as pregnancy progressed.

Including cysteine and phenylalanine, the CDR3 has 13 amino acids. The entry retains the CDR3 DNA only, 39 bases that are in frame from base 1. CDR1 is given as SGDLS and CDR2 as YYNGEE, both from the germline V gene. V loses 4 bases, J loses 7 bases, and the germline ends lie 14 bases apart. With regard to this clone: Its binding antigen is unknown. No base quality information exists; no much larger clone differs at one position.

Library generation was performed with the immunoSEQ multiplex PCR assay. TCRdb retrieved this table from immuneACCESS and kept in-frame rearrangements only. Not all clones are present; in checked studies, unresolved V genes account for under half, and no reason is known for the remainder. The sample data list about 32,000 clones, and about 88% of these were observed just once. About 11% of the sample comes from the top ten. The receptor was isolated from a female donor with multiple sclerosis, enrolled in a pregnancy study. The chain couples TRBV9 to TRBJ1-2; tentative D gene TRBD1, with 5 bases matching. Sequencing used CD8+ T cells from peripheral blood mononuclear cells, obtained in the second trimester of pregnancy. The DNA sequence is TGTGCCAGCAGCCTCTCGGGGGGGGGTGGCTACACCTTC. It translates as CASSLSGGGGYTF.